One and the same sample provided the 10 T cell receptor beta chains below, sequenced in a study of T cell responses to AZD1222 COVID-19 vaccine. Only in-frame clones appear in the TCRdb table, and some are missing; sequencing was by immunoSEQ multiplex PCR. In the table there are some 180,000 clones, 87% of which are singletons. Sequencing used peripheral blood, obtained 28 days after the second AZD1222 dose. These receptors were collected from an adult who received the AZD1222 COVID-19 vaccine.

The V gene is TRBV3-1 (or the pseudogene TRBV3-2), the J gene TRBJ1-1; D unresolved. V lost 5 bases to trimming and J lost 0 bases, with 13 bases between them. This CDR3 has 15 amino acids. Germline-derived CDR1 and CDR2 are LGHDT and YNNKEL (reference sequence). CDR3 sequence: CASSEGRGMNTEAFF. CDR3 nucleotide sequence: TGTGCCAGCAGCGAAGGGCGGGGAATGAACACTGAAGCTTTCTTT.

The J gene is TRBJ1-1, the V gene TRBV18; D not certain. Germline lookup yields CDR1 KGHSH and CDR2 LQKENI. The CDR3 runs 15 residues. Between the trimmed V and J ends, which lost 2 bases and 2 bases, there was a span of 12 bases. Written as DNA, the CDR3 is TGTGCCAGCTCACCAAATAGTCCAAGCAACACTGAAGCTTTCTTT. It translates to CASSPNSPSNTEAFF.

The gene calls are TRBV2 and TRBJ1-2; unclear D gene. The germline CDR1 and CDR2 sequences are SNHLY and FYNNEI. The CDR3 has 13 residues. Trimming pared 8 bases from V and 1 base from J, leaving 11 bases between. This CDR3 reads CASWQPDNYGYTF. The CDR3 DNA is TGTGCCAGCTGGCAACCGGATAACTATGGCTACACCTTC.

V and J are TRBV7-2 and TRBJ2-1; TRBD1 matches 7 bases. From germline, CDR1 is SGHTA and CDR2 FQGNSA. CDR3 length: 19 residues. V shed 2 bases and J 0 bases; nucleotides not matched to a gene: 13. Here the CDR3 reads CASSLKRRDSFDSYNEQFF. The CDR3, as DNA: TGTGCCAGCAGCTTAAAAAGACGGGACAGTTTCGACTCCTACAATGAGCAGTTCTTC.

The table lists this clone with a count of one. The chain couples TRBV19 to TRBJ2-1, with 7 nucleotides matching TRBD2. CDR1 and CDR2 from the germline V gene are LNHDA and SQIVND (reference sequence). The V gene end was trimmed by 3 bases and the J gene end by 5 bases; junction bases not matched to a gene: 1. CDR3 length equals 13 residues. CDR3 DNA: TGTGCCAGTAGTATCCTAGCGGACAATGAGCAGTTCTTC. It specifies CASSILADNEQFF.

The V gene is TRBV15, the J gene TRBJ1-5; 7 positions match TRBD1. The CDR3 has 16 amino acids. V gave up 3 bases and J gave up 4 bases; unmatched junction bases: 9. Germline V gene data show CDR1 as LNHNV and CDR2 as YYDKDF (reference sequence). CDR3: CATSSITGVKNQPQHF. CDR3 DNA sequence: TGTGCCACCAGCAGCATTACAGGGGTAAAGAATCAGCCCCAGCATTTT.

The V and J genes are TRBV19 and TRBJ1-2; possibly TRBD1 for D (5 bases). CDR3 length equals 16 residues. CDR1 is LNHDA, CDR2 SQIVND, per germline (reference sequence). Trimming took off 3 bases at V and 4 bases at J, with 18 bases between the two ends. CDR3 loop: CASSMTPETVIYGYTF. The CDR3 nucleotides are TGTGCCAGTAGTATGACCCCCGAGACAGTAATCTATGGCTACACCTTC.

The chain is built from TRBV30 and TRBJ1-6; D not certain. V was pared by 0 bases and J by 8 bases, with 14 bases between. Germline V CDR1 and CDR2: GTSNPN, SVGIG (reference sequence). The CDR3 totals 15 residues. CDR3 bases: TGTGCCTGGAGTGTATATGGACGGAATCATTCACCCCTCCACTTT. It is translated as CAWSVYGRNHSPLHF.

This chain connects TRBV6-6 to TRBJ1-2; 7 bases agree with TRBD1. The CDR3 totals 12 residues. The ends lost 8 bases at V and 2 bases at J; junction bases unmatched: 2. Germline CDR1 is MNHNY and CDR2 is SVGAGI (reference sequence). In DNA form, the CDR3 reads TGTGCCAGCGGACAGGCCAACTATGGCTACACCTTC. Amino acids: CASGQANYGYTF.

This sequence joins TRBV19 and TRBJ1-2; 7 bases map to TRBD1. From germline, CDR1 is LNHDA and CDR2 SQIVND (reference sequence). Trimming at V came to 3 bases and at J to 1 base, leaving 5 bases not matched to a gene. The CDR3 has 15 amino acids. CDR3 DNA: TGTGCCAGTAGTATTGGGACAGCGTTTAACTATGGCTACACCTTC. This sequence encodes CASSIGTAFNYGYTF. Looking up the rest from reference TRBV19 and TRBJ1-2 gives the full variable domain: DGGITQSPKYLFRKEGQNVTLSCEQNLNHDAMYWYRQDPGQGLRLIYYSQIVNDFQKGDIAEGYSVSREKKESFPLTVTSAQKNPTAFYLCASSIGTAFNYGYTFGSGTRLTVV.